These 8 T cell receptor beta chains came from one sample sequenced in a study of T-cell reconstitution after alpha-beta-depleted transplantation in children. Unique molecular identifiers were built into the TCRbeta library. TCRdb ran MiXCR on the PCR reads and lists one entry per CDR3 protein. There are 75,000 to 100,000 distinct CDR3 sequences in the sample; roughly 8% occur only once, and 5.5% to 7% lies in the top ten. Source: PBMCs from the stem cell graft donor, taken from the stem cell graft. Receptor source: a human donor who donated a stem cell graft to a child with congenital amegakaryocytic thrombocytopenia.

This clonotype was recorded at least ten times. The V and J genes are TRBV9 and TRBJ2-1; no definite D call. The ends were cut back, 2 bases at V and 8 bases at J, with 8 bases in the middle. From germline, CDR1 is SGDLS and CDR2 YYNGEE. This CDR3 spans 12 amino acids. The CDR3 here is CASSVPTDEQFF. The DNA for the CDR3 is TGTGCCAGCAGCGTCCCAACGGATGAGCAGTTCTTC. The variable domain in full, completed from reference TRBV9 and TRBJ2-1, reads DSGVTQTPKHLITATGQRVTLRCSPRSGDLSVYWYQQSLDQGLQFLIQYYNGEERAKGNILERFSAQQFPDLHSELNLSSLELGDSALYFCASSVPTDEQFFGPGTRLTVL.

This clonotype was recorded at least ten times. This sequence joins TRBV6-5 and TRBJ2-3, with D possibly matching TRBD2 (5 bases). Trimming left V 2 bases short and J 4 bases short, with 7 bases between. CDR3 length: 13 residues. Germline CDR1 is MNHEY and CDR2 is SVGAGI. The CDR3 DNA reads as TGTGCCAGCAGTTACGGAGGTCCAGATACGCAGTATTTT. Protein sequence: CASSYGGPDTQYF.

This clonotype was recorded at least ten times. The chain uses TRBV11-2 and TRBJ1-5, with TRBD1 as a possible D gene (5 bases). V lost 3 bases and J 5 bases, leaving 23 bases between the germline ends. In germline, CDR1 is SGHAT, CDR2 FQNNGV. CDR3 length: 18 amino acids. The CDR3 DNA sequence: TGTGCCAGCAGCTTGATCCCAGGGAGGGATTTGTATTATCAGCCCCAGCATTTT. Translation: CASSLIPGRDLYYQPQHF.

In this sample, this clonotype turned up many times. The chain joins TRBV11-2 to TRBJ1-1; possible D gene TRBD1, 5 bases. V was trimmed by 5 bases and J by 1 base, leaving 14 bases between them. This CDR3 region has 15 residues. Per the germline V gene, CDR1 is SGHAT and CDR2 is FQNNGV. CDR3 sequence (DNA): TGTGCCAGCAGCCCCAGTCAAGGGGCGAACACTGAAGCTTTCTTT. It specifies CASSPSQGANTEAFF.

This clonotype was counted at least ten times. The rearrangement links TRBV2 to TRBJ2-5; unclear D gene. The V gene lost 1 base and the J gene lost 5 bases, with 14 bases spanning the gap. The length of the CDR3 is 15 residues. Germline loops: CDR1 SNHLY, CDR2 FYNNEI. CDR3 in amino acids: CASSEESGAMETQYF. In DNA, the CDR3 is TGTGCCAGCAGTGAAGAGTCAGGCGCGATGGAGACCCAGTACTTC.

The DNA of the CDR3 is TGTGCCAGGGTCCGGGGGCCTCCATACGAGCAGTACTTC. Amino acid sequence: CARVRGPPYEQYF. The chain joins TRBV5-4 to TRBJ2-7, with D perhaps assigned TRBD1 or TRBD2 (6 bases each). CDR1 and CDR2 (germline): SGHNT, YYREEE (reference sequence). V was clipped by 8 bases and J by 4 bases, with 16 bases between them. The CDR3 totals 13 residues.

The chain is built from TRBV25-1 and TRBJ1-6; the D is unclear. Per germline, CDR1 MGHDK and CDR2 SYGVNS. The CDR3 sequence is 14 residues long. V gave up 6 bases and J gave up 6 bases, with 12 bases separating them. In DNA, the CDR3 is TGTGCCAGCAGGATGGACTCCCCTAATTCACCCCTCCACTTT. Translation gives CASRMDSPNSPLHF.

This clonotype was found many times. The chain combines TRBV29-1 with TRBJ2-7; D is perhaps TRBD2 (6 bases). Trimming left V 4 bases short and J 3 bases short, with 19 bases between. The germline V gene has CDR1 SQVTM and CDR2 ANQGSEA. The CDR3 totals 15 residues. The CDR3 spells CSVAGLGLQFYEQYF. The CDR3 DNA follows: TGCAGCGTTGCGGGACTGGGGCTTCAGTTCTACGAGCAGTACTTC.